What follows are 24 T cell receptor beta chains derived from one specimen sequenced in a study of PD-L1 blockade in urothelial cancer. Measured with immunoSEQ multiplex PCR; TCRdb has only the in-frame clones, and not every one. Among some 97,000 clones listed, around 90% were seen once. Sequencing used PBMCs, obtained around atezolizumab (anti-PD-L1) treatment. Source of these receptors: an elderly woman with urothelial cancer.

The chain joins TRBV10-3 to TRBJ2-7, with TRBD2 matching 7 bases. CDR1 is ENHRY, CDR2 SYGVKD, per germline. Germline trimming cut 0 bases from V and 2 bases from J; bases unmatched to any gene: 4. The CDR3 length is 15 residues. The DNA for the CDR3 is TGTGCCATCAGTGAGTCGACGGGGACTACCTACGAGCAGTACTTC. Translating gives CAISESTGTTYEQYF.

This clone was picked up one time. The chain has TRBV5-6 and TRBJ2-7, with TRBD2 as a possible D gene (5 bases). V lost 6 bases to trimming and J lost 5 bases, with 15 bases between them. Germline lookup yields CDR1 SGHDT and CDR2 YYEEEE. The CDR3 consists of 13 residues. Here the CDR3 reads CASTRTAGDEQYF. The CDR3 coding sequence is TGTGCCAGCACCAGGACTGCCGGCGACGAGCAGTACTTC.

The chain has TRBV2 and TRBJ2-1, with 10 nucleotides matching TRBD1. The CDR3 is 16 residues long. Germline V CDR1 and CDR2: SNHLY, FYNNEI. V lost 8 bases and J lost 0; bases outside the gene matches: 7. DNA of the CDR3: TGTGCCAGCCAGGGACAGGGGACGGGCTCCTACAATGAGCAGTTCTTC. As protein: CASQGQGTGSYNEQFF.

This chain connects TRBV11-2 to TRBJ2-1; TRBD2 aligns across 8 bases. Looked up from germline, CDR1 is SGHAT and CDR2 is FQNNGV. The trim removed 3 bases at V and 9 bases at J, leaving 4 bases unmatched. This CDR3 comprises 13 residues. The CDR3 region has the DNA TGTGCCAGCAGCTTCGGACTAGCCGGTGAGCAGTTCTTC. Encoded protein: CASSFGLAGEQFF.

The chain carries TRBV4-2 and TRBJ2-7; TRBD2 is a possible D gene (5 bases). The ends were cut back, 3 bases at V and 3 bases at J, with 15 bases in the middle. In germline, CDR1 is LGHNA, CDR2 YNFKEQ. The CDR3 runs to 15 residues. The CDR3, as DNA: TGTGCCAGCAGCCAGGACTTGGGATACCACTACGAGCAGTACTTC. Encoded protein: CASSQDLGYHYEQYF.

The table lists this clone with a count of one. This chain links TRBV6-6 with TRBJ1-1; D is perhaps TRBD1 (6 bases). Trimming cost V 6 bases and J 1 base, with 9 bases left between them. This CDR3 has 13 residues. CDR1 is MNHNY and CDR2 is SVGAGI in the germline V gene (reference sequence). CDR3: CASSRGQNTEAFF. CDR3 bases: TGTGCCAGCAGCCGGGGACAGAACACTGAAGCTTTCTTT.

The chain uses TRBV9 and TRBJ2-2; D possibly corresponds to TRBD1 (5 bases). This CDR3 has 15 residues. Germline CDR1 SGDLS, CDR2 YYNGEE. V lost 1 base and J 5 bases, leaving 12 bases between the germline ends. The CDR3 loop reads CASSVLGRKTGELFF. CDR3 nucleotide sequence: TGTGCCAGCAGCGTATTGGGGCGCAAAACCGGGGAGCTGTTTTTT.

V and J are TRBV19 and TRBJ1-1; maybe TRBD1 (6 bases). V was clipped by 6 bases and J by 3 bases, with 14 bases between them. The CDR3 has 14 residues. Per germline, CDR1 LNHDA and CDR2 SQIVND (reference sequence). The CDR3 DNA is TGTGCCAGTAGAGCCCTGCAGGGGTACACTGAAGCTTTCTTT. It is translated as CASRALQGYTEAFF. Complete variable domain (other parts from reference TRBV19 and TRBJ1-1): DGGITQSPKYLFRKEGQNVTLSCEQNLNHDAMYWYRQDPGQGLRLIYYSQIVNDFQKGDIAEGYSVSREKKESFPLTVTSAQKNPTAFYLCASRALQGYTEAFFGQGTRLTVV.

The V gene is TRBV18, the J gene TRBJ1-5; D perhaps matches TRBD1 (6 bases). Germline assignment: CDR1 KGHSH and CDR2 LQKENI. This CDR3 comprises 14 residues. Trimming cost V 0 bases and J 6 bases, with 9 bases left between them. The CDR3 here is CASSPPGGSQPQHF. The CDR3 coding sequence is TGTGCCAGCTCACCACCAGGGGGAAGTCAGCCCCAGCATTTT.

V usage is TRBV19 and J usage is TRBJ2-7; weak D call: TRBD1 (6 bases). This CDR3 spans 13 amino acids. In germline, CDR1 is LNHDA, CDR2 SQIVND (reference sequence). The V gene lost 3 bases and the J gene lost 3 bases, with 9 bases spanning the gap. The CDR3 is CASSMGRGYEQYF. CDR3 DNA: TGTGCCAGTAGTATGGGCAGGGGCTACGAGCAGTACTTC.

The chain's CDR3 is CAISDYYEQYF. As DNA, the CDR3 is TGTGCCATCAGTGATTACTACGAGCAGTACTTC. This chain uses TRBV10-3 with TRBJ2-7; D call uncertain. Germline loops: CDR1 ENHRY, CDR2 SYGVKD. Trimming took 3 bases from V and 3 from J, leaving 3 bases between them. CDR3 length equals 11 residues.

The chain links TRBV6-1 to TRBJ2-1; possible D gene TRBD1, 6 bases. CDR3 size: 13 residues. Trimming shortened V by 10 bases and J by 6 bases, and 16 bases separated the two germline ends. The germline CDR1 and CDR2 sequences are MNHNS and SASEGT. The CDR3: CATKVGGINEQFF. The DNA of the CDR3 is TGTGCCACCAAGGTTGGGGGCATCAATGAGCAGTTCTTC.

The chain carries TRBV18 and TRBJ1-5; D is perhaps TRBD1 (6 bases). The V end was cut by 2 bases, the J end by 7 bases, with 18 bases between. This CDR3 is built from 16 residues. Germline loops: CDR1 KGHSH, CDR2 LQKENI. The CDR3: CASSPIGAGVRQPQHF. Written as DNA, the CDR3 is TGTGCCAGCTCACCAATTGGAGCAGGGGTTCGGCAGCCCCAGCATTTT.

The chain's CDR3 is CASSLSGGRPYNEQFF. CDR3 in DNA: TGTGCCAGCAGCCTCTCCGGCGGGAGGCCGTACAATGAGCAGTTCTTC. This chain links TRBV7-6 with TRBJ2-1; TRBD2 agrees at 8 bases. This CDR3 contains 16 residues. V trimming: 5 bases; J trimming: 4 bases; junction bases outside the gene matches: 10. From germline, CDR1 is SGHVS and CDR2 FNYEAQ.

In DNA, the CDR3 is TGTGCCAGCAGTTACTCGAGTAATAGCAATCAGCCCCAGCATTTT. This codes for CASSYSSNSNQPQHF. The V call is TRBV6-5, the J call TRBJ1-5; D not certain. CDR1 and CDR2 (germline): MNHEY, SVGAGI. Trimming cost V 0 bases and J 0 bases, with 6 bases left between them. The CDR3 contains 15 residues.

V usage is TRBV6-1 and J usage is TRBJ1-5; D possibly corresponds to TRBD1 (6 bases). The germline CDR1 and CDR2 sequences are MNHNS and SASEGT. Trimming removed 0 bases from V and 4 bases from J, with 10 bases in between. The CDR3 contains 15 residues. CDR3 DNA sequence: TGTGCCAGCAGTGAAGCAGTGAGGGGGAATCAGCCCCAGCATTTT. The encoded protein is CASSEAVRGNQPQHF.

The V call is TRBV14, the J call TRBJ2-7, with TRBD2 matching over 7 bases. J was trimmed by 2 bases and V by 3 bases; bases with no gene match: 4. Germline V gene data show CDR1 as SGHDN and CDR2 as FVKESK. This CDR3 is built from 14 residues. Written as DNA, the CDR3 is TGTGCCAGCAGCCAGGGAGGGAGGGCCTACGAGCAGTACTTC. Protein: CASSQGGRAYEQYF.

The chain employs TRBV28 and TRBJ1-4; 8 bases fit TRBD1. V shed 4 bases, J shed 7 bases, and the junction held 14 bases outside the gene matches. In germline, CDR1 is MDHEN, CDR2 SYDVKM. This CDR3 region has 17 residues. This chain's CDR3 is CASSYSHLTGEGEKLFF. The CDR3, as DNA: TGTGCCAGCAGTTACTCACACCTGACAGGGGAAGGTGAAAAACTGTTTTTT.

The rearrangement links TRBV27 to TRBJ1-3, with a weak D call TRBD1 (5 bases). From germline, CDR1 is MNHEY and CDR2 SMNVEV (reference sequence). V dropped 8 bases and J dropped 0 bases, with 11 bases sitting between them. The CDR3 has 14 residues. CDR3 residues: CASSYRGSGNTIYF. The CDR3 nucleotides read TGTGCCAGCTCTTATAGGGGCTCTGGAAACACCATATATTTT.

The CDR3 loop is CASSLGRGWVVTDTQYF. The CDR3, as DNA: TGTGCCAGCAGCTTGGGTCGGGGTTGGGTCGTCACAGATACGCAGTATTTT. The V and J genes are TRBV5-5 and TRBJ2-3; a possible D gene is TRBD2 (5 bases). Germline CDR1 is SGHKS and CDR2 is YYEKEE (reference sequence). The CDR3 has 17 amino acids. The V and J ends lost 0 bases and 2 bases respectively, with 16 bases between them.

The chain joins TRBV7-9 to TRBJ2-7; 9 nucleotides match TRBD2. In germline, CDR1 is SEHNR, CDR2 FQNEAQ (reference sequence). Germline trimming cut 2 bases from V and 5 bases from J; bases unmatched to any gene: 4. The CDR3 covers 14 residues. The CDR3 DNA reads TGTGCCAGCAGCTTAAGGACTAGCGAGAACGAGCAGTACTTC. Residues: CASSLRTSENEQYF.

The chain recombines TRBV7-8 with TRBJ2-1; 7 bases map to TRBD2. The CDR3 length is 18 residues. Germline V gives CDR1 SGHVS, CDR2 FQNEAQ. J was trimmed by 3 bases and V by 5 bases; bases with no gene match: 16. For the CDR3, the DNA is TGTGCCAGCAGCCCCGGGACTAAAGCCGGAGCCTTCTACAATGAGCAGTTCTTC. Protein product: CASSPGTKAGAFYNEQFF. Together with reference TRBV7-8 and TRBJ2-1, the CDR3 gives the full variable domain: GAGVSQSPRYKVAKRGQDVALRCDPISGHVSLFWYQQALGQGPEFLTYFQNEAQLDKSGLPSDRFFAERPEGSVSTLKIQRTQQEDSAVYLCASSPGTKAGAFYNEQFFGPGTRLTVL.

The chain has TRBV6-1 and TRBJ1-6; 7 positions agree with TRBD1. V lost 6 bases to trimming and J lost 5 bases; unmatched junction nucleotides: 4. CDR1 and CDR2 from the germline V gene are MNHNS and SASEGT. This CDR3 contains 14 residues. The CDR3 loop is CASRGDSDNSPLHF. CDR3 DNA sequence: TGTGCCAGCAGGGGGGACAGCGATAATTCACCCCTCCACTTT.

The J gene is TRBJ1-1, the V gene TRBV6-1, with a possible D match to TRBD1 (5 bases). The germline V gene encodes CDR1 MNHNS and CDR2 SASEGT. V was pared by 0 bases and J by 4 bases, with 9 bases between. The CDR3 has 14 amino acids. The CDR3, as DNA: TGTGCCAGCAGTGAAGCGCCAGGGATCACTGAAGCTTTCTTT. Protein: CASSEAPGITEAFF.